The T cell receptor beta chain described here comes from a study of shared clonotypes between healthy human individuals. Germline CDR1 KGHSH, CDR2 LQKENI. This CDR3 is 16 amino acids long. V trimming: 1 base; J trimming: 7 bases; junction bases outside the gene matches: 9. Remarks on this clone: Its antigen is unknown.

Sorted subsets were amplified in replicate PCRs using 200 to 250 ng DNA, 32,000 or so T cell genomes. The data were produced by immunoSEQ multiplex PCR, yet TCRdb's version contains in-frame clones alone and is incomplete. The data contain about 2 million clones, about 94% of them seen just once; the ten biggest clones take up 1.2%. Notes on the study in general: Limited genetic and exposure-history diversity came from having few donors.

CD8 cells regarded as naive lacked CD45RO, were positively chosen for CCR7, and omitted terminally differentiated effector memory CD45RA+ cells. The V call is TRBV18, the J call TRBJ2-1, with 8 bases aligning to TRBD1. This receptor was obtained from a man in his late teens or twenties in good health. The source material was naive CD8+ T cells sorted from blood. CDR3 coding DNA: TGTGCCAGCTCACCACGGGCAGGGGGCGCCGGGAATGAGCAGTTCTTC. It yields the protein CASSPRAGGAGNEQFF. Full variable domain (rest looked up from reference TRBV18 and TRBJ2-1): NAGVMQNPRHLVRRRGQEARLRCSPMKGHSHVYWYRQLPEEGLKFMVYLQKENIIDESGMPKERFSAEFPKEGPSILRIQQVVRGDSAAYFCASSPRAGGAGNEQFFGPGTRLTVL.